These 10 T cell receptor beta chains were sequenced from one sample in a study of blood T cell repertoires in COVID-19. Libraries were prepared by immunoSEQ multiplex PCR; TCRdb keeps only in-frame clonotypes and omits some of them. The sample holds 240,000 or so clones, about 90% seen once. The material sequenced was peripheral blood. These receptors were obtained from a man aged 55 to 70 with acute or convalescent COVID-19.

This rearrangement joins TRBV5-6 to TRBJ1-5; 9 bases fit TRBD1. With 2 bases clipped from V and 6 bases from J, the junction kept 6 bases outside the gene matches. The CDR3 is made up of 15 amino acids. Per germline, CDR1 SGHDT and CDR2 YYEEEE. CDR3 sequence (DNA): TGTGCCAGCAGCTTTTGGGACAGGGAGGCTCAGCCCCAGCATTTT. It yields the protein CASSFWDREAQPQHF.

This clone was detected a few times. The CDR3 spells CASGQSSYEQYF. The CDR3 nucleotides are TGTGCCAGCGGACAGTCCTCCTACGAGCAGTACTTC. The gene calls are TRBV6-5 and TRBJ2-7; weak D call: TRBD1 (6 bases). Looked up from germline, CDR1 is MNHEY and CDR2 is SVGAGI. Trimming took 8 bases from V and 0 from J, leaving 8 bases between them. The CDR3 is made up of 12 amino acids.

The chain recombines TRBV19 with TRBJ1-5; maybe TRBD1 (5 bases). CDR1 and CDR2 from the germline V gene are LNHDA and SQIVND (reference sequence). The germline V and J ends were trimmed by 7 bases and 2 bases, with 15 bases remaining between them. The CDR3 runs to 15 residues. CDR3 residues: CASTGSGAGNQPQHF. The CDR3 nucleotides read TGTGCCAGTACTGGGTCTGGGGCTGGCAATCAGCCCCAGCATTTT.

The chain employs TRBV28 and TRBJ1-6; no definite D call. The CDR3 totals 14 residues. CDR1 is MDHEN, CDR2 SYDVKM, per germline. Trimming took 10 bases from V and 8 from J, leaving 18 bases between them. CDR3: CANSEGGSHSPLHF. The CDR3 nucleotides are TGTGCCAATTCGGAGGGAGGTAGCCATTCACCCCTCCACTTT.

This rearrangement joins TRBV7-2 to TRBJ1-2; D uncertain. Germline values: CDR1 SGHTA, CDR2 FQGNSA. CDR3 size: 12 residues. Trimming removed 5 bases at V and 3 bases at J, with 7 bases between. In DNA, the CDR3 is TGTGCCAGCAGCCGAGACTACTATGGCTACACCTTC. It translates to CASSRDYYGYTF.

The chain couples TRBV5-1 to TRBJ2-2; 9 positions agree with TRBD1. The V segment lost 3 bases and the J segment 5 bases; nucleotides outside the gene matches: 8. The CDR3 loop spans 16 amino acids. CDR1 SGHRS and CDR2 YFSETQ come from the germline V gene. In DNA form, the CDR3 reads TGCGCCAGCAGCTGGACGCCGGGACAGGGTACCGGGGAGCTGTTTTTT. Translated: CASSWTPGQGTGELFF.

J is TRBJ1-5 and V is TRBV29-1; TRBD1 is a possible D gene (5 bases). Trimming took off 3 bases at V and 11 bases at J, with 14 bases between the two ends. This CDR3 spans 12 amino acids. The germline gives CDR1 SQVTM, CDR2 ANQGSEA. The CDR3 region has the DNA TGCAGCGTTGAGTCGCAGGGAAGGACCCAGCATTTT. Translated, it gives CSVESQGRTQHF.

The V and J genes are TRBV4-2 and TRBJ1-3, with D uncertain. Germline-derived CDR1 and CDR2 are LGHNA and YNFKEQ. The CDR3 has 16 amino acids. V was cut by 0 bases and J by 0 bases, with 9 bases left in between. CDR3 protein: CASSQDGAGSGNTIYF. CDR3 sequence (DNA): TGTGCCAGCAGCCAAGATGGAGCGGGCTCTGGAAACACCATATATTTT.

The chain employs TRBV2 and TRBJ1-2, with D tentatively TRBD1 (6 bases). CDR1 and CDR2 from the germline V gene are SNHLY and FYNNEI. The V end was cut by 6 bases, the J end by 2 bases, with 13 bases between. This CDR3 region has 14 residues. CDR3 in amino acids: CASRRTAGNYGYTF. In nucleotides, the CDR3 is TGTGCCAGCAGACGGACAGCCGGAAACTATGGCTACACCTTC.

J is TRBJ2-5 and V is TRBV9, with a possible D match to TRBD2 (6 bases). CDR1 is SGDLS and CDR2 is YYNGEE in the germline V gene. The CDR3 consists of 14 residues. V lost 1 base and J 4 bases, leaving 11 bases between the germline ends. The DNA of the CDR3 is TGTGCCAGCAGCGTACGACTAGGTGGAGAGACCCAGTACTTC. Translated: CASSVRLGGETQYF.